A selection of T cell receptor beta chains follows, all from one sample in a study of cytomegalovirus exposure and HLA in healthy donors. Sequencing used immunoSEQ multiplex PCR; TCRdb keeps in-frame clones, though not all of them. The profile shows 98,000 or so clones, about 9.5% of them singletons. Sequencing was done on a sample of PBMCs. The source is a man aged 40-49 years in good health and CMV-seropositive. The CDR3 runs from the conserved cysteine through the conserved F or W. The D gene is left open where the match is weak. Rows give clone size only sometimes, using once, few, many, or a class for an expanded clone.

J: TRBJ2-6; V: TRBV2; size: few; D: -; DNA: TGTGCCAGCAGTACCTCAGCTGGGGCCAACGTCCTGACTTTC; CDR3: CASSTSAGANVLTF
J: TRBJ2-7; V: TRBV9; size: few; D: -; DNA: TGTGCCAGCAGCGGTGGGGCAGTCGAGGAGCAGTACTTC; CDR3: CASSGGAVEEQYF
J: TRBJ2-3; V: TRBV12-5; size: -; D: TRBD2; DNA: TGTGCTAGTGGTTTGGGCCCAATAGCGGGCCACACAGATACGCAGTATTTT; CDR3: CASGLGPIAGHTDTQYF
J: TRBJ2-5; V: TRBV25-1; size: -; D: TRBD2; DNA: TGTGCCAGCAGTGACTGGCAGGGAGGGGTGGAGACCCAGTACTTC; CDR3: CASSDWQGGVETQYF
J: TRBJ1-2; V: TRBV29-1; size: few; D: TRBD1; DNA: TGCAGCGTTGAAACCTATCCGACCTGGACAGGGGGCCGCTATGGCTACACCTTC; CDR3: CSVETYPTWTGGRYGYTF
J: TRBJ1-2; V: TRBV21-1; size: -; D: -; DNA: TGTGCCAGCAGCCCCACACTTGAGGGAGGCTACACCTTC; CDR3: CASSPTLEGGYTF
J: TRBJ2-3; V: TRBV5-1; size: -; D: TRBD2; DNA: TGCGCCAGCAGCCACGGGGGTAGCGGGAGAACAGATACGCAGTATTTT; CDR3: CASSHGGSGRTDTQYF
J: TRBJ1-2; V: TRBV30; size: few; D: TRBD1; DNA: TGTGCCTGGAGCCAAGGACAGGGCTCGGGAAATGGCTACACCTTC; CDR3: CAWSQGQGSGNGYTF
J: TRBJ2-7; V: TRBV28; size: -; D: -; DNA: TGTGCCAGCAGTTTTAGGGGATTCACCTACGAGCAGTACTTC; CDR3: CASSFRGFTYEQYF
J: TRBJ2-1; V: TRBV5-4; size: few; D: TRBD1; DNA: TGTGCCAGCAGCTTGGGACAGGGGAATGAGCAGTTCTTC; CDR3: CASSLGQGNEQFF
J: TRBJ1-4; V: TRBV19; size: few; D: TRBD1; DNA: TGTGCCACCCGGGACAGGGGTTCAGCTAATGAAAAACTGTTTTTT; CDR3: CATRDRGSANEKLFF
J: TRBJ1-2; V: TRBV6-5; size: few; D: -; DNA: TGTGCCAGCATCTCCGCGAGGGGAGGGAATGGCTACACCTTC; CDR3: CASISARGGNGYTF
J: TRBJ2-1; V: TRBV6-6; size: few; D: -; DNA: TGTGCCAGCGGAAACCAGGGCGGCTCCTACAATGAGCAGTTCTTC; CDR3: CASGNQGGSYNEQFF
J: TRBJ2-1; V: TRBV7-2; size: -; D: TRBD1; DNA: TGTGCCAGCAGCCCTGGGACAGGGGGCGGAGAGCAGTTCTTC; CDR3: CASSPGTGGGEQFF
J: TRBJ1-3; V: TRBV5-4; size: -; D: -; DNA: TGTGCCAGCAGCGCAGGGGCCGGGGCGGACGGAAACACCATATATTTT; CDR3: CASSAGAGADGNTIYF
J: TRBJ1-4; V: TRBV4-1; size: -; D: -; DNA: TGCGCCAGCCGTCCCCTGGGCGGGTCTGAAAAACTGTTTTTT; CDR3: CASRPLGGSEKLFF
J: TRBJ2-2; V: TRBV5-1; size: few; D: -; DNA: TGCGCCAGCAGCTTGGTACAGGGAGGGGAGCTGTTTTTT; CDR3: CASSLVQGGELFF
J: TRBJ2-1; V: TRBV6-6; size: -; D: TRBD1; DNA: TGTGCCAGCAGCTCCGACAGGGGAACGTACAATGAGCAGTTCTTC; CDR3: CASSSDRGTYNEQFF
J: TRBJ2-1; V: TRBV5-4; size: few; D: TRBD2; DNA: TGTGCCAGCAGCTTTCTGGCGGGAGTACACAATGAGCAGTTCTTC; CDR3: CASSFLAGVHNEQFF